This T cell receptor beta chain was identified in a study of T cell responses to AZD1222 COVID-19 vaccine. For this clone: Its specificity is not known.

This table comes from immunoSEQ multiplex PCR, and its TCRdb copy is limited to in-frame clones, with some not included. The sample holds 150,000 to 200,000 clones, over 85% seen once. Study-level results: Regions 160-218 and 743-854 held dominance among vaccine-associated CD4 TCRs, which spanned spike. Two AZD1222 doses significantly raised spike-specific TCR breadth and depth over controls.

The CDR3 runs 15 residues. CDR1 is MGHDK and CDR2 is SYGVNS in the germline V gene. The J segment lost 5 bases and the V segment lost 7 bases, leaving 11 bases of the junction unmatched. The receptor's source is an adult in good health. Sequenced material: peripheral blood, taken on day 0 of AZD1222 vaccination. The chain carries TRBV25-1 and TRBJ2-5, with 9 bases aligning to TRBD1. The CDR3: CASILRDRAKETQYF. The CDR3 DNA reads as TGTGCCAGCATACTCCGGGACAGGGCTAAGGAGACCCAGTACTTC.